The 22 T cell receptor beta chains listed next were all sequenced from one sample in a study of T cell repertoires in cytomegalovirus infection. TCRdb independently ran MiXCR on the reads; one entry per CDR3 protein. The sample has approximately 350,000 distinct CDR3 sequences, roughly 34% seen once. These TCRs are of unknown antigen specificity. The sequencing here drew on cultured PBMCs, taken from culture after CMV antigen stimulation. These receptor sequences come from a human donor in good health (CMV status not recorded). Some clones in this sample may be carry-over from other donors' samples.

There are many counts of this clonotype. CDR3 residues: CASSLAQRETDTQYF. CDR3 bases: TGTGCCAGCAGCTTAGCCCAGCGGGAGACAGATACGCAGTATTTT. The chain uses TRBV7-2 and TRBJ2-3; the match to TRBD2 covers 8 bases. Germline V gene lookup returns CDR1 SGHTA and CDR2 FQGNSA. V lost 0 bases to trimming and J lost 3 bases; unmatched junction nucleotides: 2. The CDR3 covers 15 residues.

The rearrangement uses TRBV7-8 and TRBJ2-7; D is unresolved. This CDR3 comprises 15 residues. Germline V gene sequence: CDR1 SGHVS, CDR2 FQNEAQ. V was shortened by 5 bases and J by 6 bases, with 20 bases between the two germline ends. The CDR3 DNA reads TGTGCCAGCAGCAAAGAGGACCTTTCTAGGGTCGAGCAGTACGTC. Translated: CASSKEDLSRVEQYV.

With regard to this clonotype: A much larger clone differs by one base, so this may be a read error. DNA of the CDR3: TGTGCCAGCAGCTTACGAAGGAGCGGGGGCTATGGCTACACCTTC. Amino acids: CASSLRRSGGYGYTF. The chain recombines TRBV7-2 with TRBJ1-2; a weak D match, TRBD1 (5 bases). The V end lost 2 bases, the J end lost 4 bases, and 14 bases lay between the germline ends. The length of the CDR3 is 15 residues. Germline-derived CDR1 and CDR2 are SGHTA and FQGNSA.

The V call is TRBV7-2, the J call TRBJ1-6, with D maybe TRBD1 (5 bases). Per the germline V gene, CDR1 is SGHTA and CDR2 is FQGNSA. V was shortened by 1 base and J by 4 bases, with 8 bases between the two germline ends. The CDR3 totals 15 residues. Here the CDR3 reads CASSLGQFYNSPLHF. Written as DNA, the CDR3 is TGTGCCAGCAGCTTAGGACAGTTTTATAATTCACCCCTCCACTTT.

The chain carries TRBV7-9 and TRBJ1-1; D not certain. V shed 5 bases and J shed 0 bases, with 19 bases lying between them. Germline V gives CDR1 SEHNR, CDR2 FQNEAQ (reference sequence). This CDR3 comprises 17 residues. The CDR3 reads CASSPNPVHGLNTEAFF. As DNA, the CDR3 is TGTGCCAGCAGCCCGAACCCCGTCCACGGATTGAACACTGAAGCTTTCTTT. The complete variable domain, with remaining parts taken from reference TRBV7-9 and TRBJ1-1, reads DTGVSQNPRHKITKRGQNVTFRCDPISEHNRLYWYRQTLGQGPEFLTYFQNEAQLEKSRLLSDRFSAERPKGSFSTLEIQRTEQGDSAMYLCASSPNPVHGLNTEAFFGQGTRLTVV.

The chain combines TRBV7-8 with TRBJ2-5; the match to TRBD1 covers 9 bases. Germline V gene sequence: CDR1 SGHVS, CDR2 FQNEAQ. This CDR3 comprises 15 residues. V lost 7 bases to trimming and J lost 7 bases; unmatched junction nucleotides: 13. The DNA for the CDR3 is TGTGCCAGCACCCACCGGGACAGGGCTGGCGGGACCCAGTACTTC. Its protein product is CASTHRDRAGGTQYF. Based on the CDR3 plus reference TRBV7-8 and TRBJ2-5, the full variable domain is GAGVSQSPRYKVAKRGQDVALRCDPISGHVSLFWYQQALGQGPEFLTYFQNEAQLDKSGLPSDRFFAERPEGSVSTLKIQRTQQEDSAVYLCASTHRDRAGGTQYFGPGTRLLVL.

The chain has TRBV20-1 and TRBJ2-3; D is undetermined. Germline lookup yields CDR1 DFQATT and CDR2 SNEGSKA (reference sequence). V lost 3 bases to trimming and J lost 4 bases, with 11 bases between them. The CDR3 runs to 13 residues. The CDR3 bases are TGCAGTGCTAGTGGGCCGGTCCCAGATACGCAGTATTTT. It yields the protein CSASGPVPDTQYF.

CDR3 residues: CATSDPALAGRIDTQYF. Written as DNA, the CDR3 is TGTGCCACCAGTGATCCCGCCCTAGCGGGAAGGATAGATACGCAGTATTTT. The genes are TRBV24-1 and TRBJ2-3; 9 bases map to TRBD2. The CDR3 consists of 17 residues. Germline V lookup: CDR1 KGHDR, CDR2 SFDVKD. J gave up 5 bases and V 3 bases, and 11 bases lay outside the gene matches.

This clonotype turned up a few times. The chain uses TRBV6-2 or TRBV6-3 and TRBJ2-5; tentative D call: TRBD2 (6 bases). V was cut by 0 bases and J by 7 bases, with 15 bases left in between. This CDR3 is built from 15 residues. CDR1 and CDR2 (germline): MNHEY, SVGEGT. CDR3 sequence reads: CASSYSNSMGGTQYF. The CDR3 DNA reads TGTGCCAGCAGTTACTCGAACTCTATGGGGGGGACCCAGTACTTC.

The chain joins TRBV25-1 to TRBJ2-7; D is uncertain. CDR1 is MGHDK, CDR2 SYGVNS, per germline. The CDR3 runs 11 residues. Trimming pared 8 bases from V and 5 bases from J, leaving 10 bases between. The CDR3 coding sequence is TGTGCCAGCTCGGTTCGCGACGAGCAGTACTTC. Translation gives CASSVRDEQYF.

The rearrangement uses TRBV19 and TRBJ2-2; D is ambiguous. V was trimmed by 5 bases and J by 7 bases, leaving 14 bases between them. The CDR3 is made up of 14 amino acids. CDR1 is LNHDA and CDR2 is SQIVND in the germline V gene (reference sequence). CDR3: CASSPGPEVGELFF. In DNA, the CDR3 is TGTGCCAGTAGTCCTGGGCCCGAGGTCGGGGAGCTGTTTTTT.

This clonotype has a handful of counts. This chain connects TRBV12-3 or TRBV12-4 to TRBJ1-1; D remains ambiguous. Deletions cut 7 bases from V and 0 bases from J, with 6 bases between. This CDR3 is 12 amino acids long. CDR3 sequence reads: CASTTMNTEAFF. For the CDR3, the DNA is TGTGCCAGCACTACAATGAACACTGAAGCTTTCTTT.

This clonotype appeared a few times. The rearrangement links TRBV18 to TRBJ2-2; 7 bases match TRBD2. Germline-derived CDR1 and CDR2 are KGHSH and LQKENI. This CDR3 contains 17 residues. With V trimmed by 0 bases and J by 0 bases, 4 bases remained unmatched. The CDR3 is CASSPPSLATNTGELFF. In DNA form, the CDR3 reads TGTGCCAGCTCACCACCGTCACTAGCGACGAACACCGGGGAGCTGTTTTTT.

The CDR3 sequence is CASSQEGYGNWKNTIYF. The CDR3 bases are TGCGCCAGCAGCCAAGAAGGATACGGGAACTGGAAAAACACCATATATTTT. The chain couples TRBV4-1 to TRBJ1-3; D gene unclear. Germline V lookup: CDR1 MGHRA, CDR2 YSYEKL. With 0 bases removed from V and 6 bases from J, the gap between germline ends came to 18 bases. This CDR3 has 17 residues.

The V gene is TRBV19, the J gene TRBJ2-1; 11 positions agree with TRBD2. The germline CDR1 and CDR2 sequences are LNHDA and SQIVND (reference sequence). The CDR3 sequence is 15 residues long. The V gene end was trimmed by 7 bases and the J gene end by 8 bases; junction bases not matched to a gene: 10. CDR3 bases: TGTGCCAGTAAACTGGGACTAGCGGCCACCGATGAGCAGTTCTTC. Translated, it gives CASKLGLAATDEQFF.

The chain is built from TRBV15 and TRBJ2-7; the match to TRBD2 covers 11 bases. Germline CDR1 and CDR2: LNHNV and YYDKDF (reference sequence). V shed 3 bases and J 3 bases; nucleotides not matched to a gene: 7. The CDR3 totals 16 residues. The CDR3 loop reads CATSSSTSGTVYEQYF. In nucleotides, the CDR3 is TGTGCCACCAGCAGCTCGACTAGCGGGACCGTCTACGAGCAGTACTTC.

This sequence joins TRBV11-2 and TRBJ2-3, with 8 bases aligning to TRBD1. J was trimmed by 6 bases and V by 6 bases; bases with no gene match: 8. Germline CDR1 and CDR2: SGHAT and FQNNGV. The CDR3 totals 14 residues. This CDR3 reads CASRQRTGWDTQYF. The CDR3 bases are TGTGCCAGCAGACAGAGGACAGGGTGGGATACGCAGTATTTT.

The gene calls are TRBV4-1 and TRBJ1-6; no clear D. CDR3 length: 14 amino acids. Germline CDR1 MGHRA, CDR2 YSYEKL. V lost 8 bases and J lost 4, with 12 bases in between. The CDR3 DNA reads as TGCGCCAGCGGCAAGGACGCATATAATTCACCCCTCCACTTT. Translating it yields CASGKDAYNSPLHF.

The chain carries TRBV12-3 or TRBV12-4 and TRBJ2-6, with a tentative D call TRBD2 (6 bases). The CDR3 is 16 residues long. The V gene lost 0 bases and the J gene lost 3 bases, with 9 bases spanning the gap. CDR3 DNA: TGTGCCAGCAGTTTAGCGCAGGGAGGTGGGGCCAACGTCCTGACTTTC. Its protein is CASSLAQGGGANVLTF.

This chain joins TRBV12-3 or TRBV12-4 and TRBJ1-5; D might be TRBD1 (6 bases). Trimming removed 8 bases at V and 6 bases at J, with 17 bases between. There are 14 residues in the CDR3. The CDR3 sequence is CASGETGSGQPQHF. CDR3 coding DNA: TGTGCCAGCGGAGAAACAGGGTCTGGTCAGCCCCAGCATTTT.

The rearrangement joins TRBV7-2 to TRBJ1-2; TRBD1 matches at 7 bases. The V gene end was trimmed by 5 bases and the J gene end by 4 bases; junction bases not matched to a gene: 4. Germline CDR1 reads SGHTA; CDR2 reads FQGNSA. This CDR3 is built from 13 residues. The chain's CDR3 is CASSGGGSYGYTF. Written as DNA, the CDR3 is TGTGCCAGCAGCGGAGGGGGCAGCTATGGCTACACCTTC.

The V gene is TRBV29-1, the J gene TRBJ2-1; 7 positions match TRBD2. With V trimmed by 7 bases and J by 8 bases, 8 bases remained unmatched. The CDR3 spans 12 residues. CDR1 is SQVTM, CDR2 ANQGSEA, per germline. CDR3 nucleotide sequence: TGCAGCGCCGGACTAGTACATGATGAGCAGTTCTTC. Translation: CSAGLVHDEQFF.